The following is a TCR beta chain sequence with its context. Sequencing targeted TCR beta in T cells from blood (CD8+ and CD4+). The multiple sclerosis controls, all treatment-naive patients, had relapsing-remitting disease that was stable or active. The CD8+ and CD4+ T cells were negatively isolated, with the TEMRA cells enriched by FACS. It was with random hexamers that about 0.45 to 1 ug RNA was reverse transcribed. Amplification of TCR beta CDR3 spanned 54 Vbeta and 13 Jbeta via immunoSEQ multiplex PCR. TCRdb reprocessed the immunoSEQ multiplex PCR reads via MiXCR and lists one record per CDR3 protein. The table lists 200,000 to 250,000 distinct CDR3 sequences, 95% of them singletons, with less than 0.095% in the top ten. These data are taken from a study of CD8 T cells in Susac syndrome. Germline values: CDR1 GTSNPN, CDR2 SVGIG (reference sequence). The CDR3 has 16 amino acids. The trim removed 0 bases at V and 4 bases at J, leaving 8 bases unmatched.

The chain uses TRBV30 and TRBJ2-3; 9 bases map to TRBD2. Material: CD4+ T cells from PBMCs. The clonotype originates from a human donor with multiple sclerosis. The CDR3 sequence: CAWSVRGGRAADTQYF. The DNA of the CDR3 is TGTGCCTGGAGTGTACGGGGCGGGAGGGCCGCAGATACGCAGTATTTT.